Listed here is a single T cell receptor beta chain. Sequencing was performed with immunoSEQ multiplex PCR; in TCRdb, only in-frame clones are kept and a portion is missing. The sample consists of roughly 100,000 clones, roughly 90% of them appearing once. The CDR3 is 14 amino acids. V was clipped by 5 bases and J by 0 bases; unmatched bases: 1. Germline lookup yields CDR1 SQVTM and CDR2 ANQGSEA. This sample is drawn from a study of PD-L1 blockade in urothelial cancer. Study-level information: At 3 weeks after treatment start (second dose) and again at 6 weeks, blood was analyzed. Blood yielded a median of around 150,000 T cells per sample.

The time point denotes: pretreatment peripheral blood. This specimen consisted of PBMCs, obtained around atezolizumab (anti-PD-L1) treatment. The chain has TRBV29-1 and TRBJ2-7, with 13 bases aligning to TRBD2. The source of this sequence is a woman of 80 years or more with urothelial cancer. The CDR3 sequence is CSVWTSGSSYEQYF. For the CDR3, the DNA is TGCAGCGTTTGGACTAGCGGGAGCTCCTACGAGCAGTACTTC.